The 28 T cell receptor beta chains in this list originate from one sample, sequenced in a study of cytomegalovirus exposure and HLA in healthy donors. In the PCR, 60 Vbeta and 13 Jbeta primers were used. The assay was immunoSEQ multiplex PCR, and TCRdb's table has in-frame clones only and misses some. This listing includes about 200,000 clones. Sequencing used PBMCs. The receptors were sampled from a girl aged 2-15 years in good health and CMV-seropositive.

The chain combines TRBV6-1 with TRBJ1-2; 7 bases line up with TRBD1. Germline V gene data show CDR1 as MNHNS and CDR2 as SASEGT. The CDR3 totals 15 residues. V gave up 3 bases and J gave up 4 bases; unmatched junction bases: 8. CDR3 residues: CASSDLPGGGYGYTF. CDR3 bases: TGTGCCAGCAGTGACCTCCCAGGGGGTGGCTATGGCTACACCTTC.

In the case of this clone: This CDR3 is also generated by other DNA sequences in the sample. This chain joins TRBV5-1 and TRBJ1-1; D is perhaps TRBD1 (6 bases). V lost 0 bases and J lost 5, with 11 bases in between. This CDR3 comprises 14 residues. The germline gives CDR1 SGHRS, CDR2 YFSETQ. The CDR3, as DNA: TGCGCCAGCAGCTTGGTGCAGGGGCGGACTGAAGCTTTCTTT. It is translated as CASSLVQGRTEAFF.

The chain joins TRBV5-1 to TRBJ1-2, with TRBD1 as a possible D gene (5 bases). The V gene's germline CDR1 is SGHRS and CDR2 YFSETQ. The CDR3 covers 14 residues. Between the trimmed V and J ends, which lost 0 bases and 3 bases, there was a span of 9 bases. The CDR3 protein is CASSLDLGDYGYTF. The CDR3 DNA reads as TGCGCCAGCAGCTTGGATCTAGGGGACTATGGCTACACCTTC.

This chain joins TRBV2 and TRBJ1-2, with 7 nucleotides matching TRBD1. The CDR3 covers 14 residues. CDR1 and CDR2 from the germline V gene are SNHLY and FYNNEI. The trim removed 3 bases at V and 5 bases at J, leaving 6 bases unmatched. DNA of the CDR3: TGTGCCAGCAGTGACGACAGGGTGTCGTATGGCTACACCTTC. Translating it yields CASSDDRVSYGYTF.

Of note for this clone: This same CDR3 is encoded by further DNA sequences in the sample. The chain joins TRBV20-1 to TRBJ2-1; D gene unclear. The CDR3 has 10 amino acids. Germline CDR1 and CDR2: DFQATT and SNEGSKA (reference sequence). Trimming removed 6 bases from V and 6 bases from J, with 6 bases in between. CDR3 DNA: TGCAGTGCCTCCCTCAATGAGCAGTTCTTC. This gives the protein CSASLNEQFF.

The V gene is TRBV25-1, the J gene TRBJ2-3; 9 bases fit TRBD2. The CDR3 extends over 16 amino acids. CDR1 is MGHDK, CDR2 SYGVNS, per germline. V trimming: 1 base; J trimming: 0 bases; junction bases outside the gene matches: 2. The CDR3 region is CASSELTSGSTDTQYF. Here the CDR3 DNA reads TGTGCCAGCAGTGAATTGACTAGCGGAAGCACAGATACGCAGTATTTT.

The chain couples TRBV6-1 to TRBJ2-7; possible D gene TRBD1, 5 bases. V was shortened by 5 bases and J by 5 bases, with 13 bases between the two germline ends. CDR3 length: 13 residues. The V gene's germline CDR1 is MNHNS and CDR2 SASEGT. CDR3 loop: CASSSTDTHEQYF. CDR3 sequence (DNA): TGTGCCAGCAGTTCGACAGACACCCACGAGCAGTACTTC.

As for this clone: This sample includes further DNA sequences coding for the same CDR3. The genes are TRBV28 and TRBJ1-5; the D gene is possibly TRBD1 (6 bases). This CDR3 is built from 15 residues. Trimming shortened V by 6 bases and J by 4 bases, and 16 bases separated the two germline ends. Germline CDR1 and CDR2: MDHEN and SYDVKM. This chain's CDR3 is CASSPGGRGNQPQHF. CDR3 DNA: TGTGCCAGCAGCCCGGGGGGGCGGGGGAATCAGCCCCAGCATTTT.

The chain recombines TRBV5-1 with TRBJ2-1; 9 positions match TRBD2. The CDR3 is 15 amino acids. Germline lookup yields CDR1 SGHRS and CDR2 YFSETQ. J gave up 7 bases and V 4 bases, and 9 bases lay outside the gene matches. CDR3 amino acids: CASSLSGTSKNEQFF. DNA of the CDR3: TGCGCCAGCAGCCTATCCGGGACTAGCAAGAATGAGCAGTTCTTC.

This chain connects TRBV6-6 to TRBJ1-1, with D tentatively TRBD1 (5 bases). The germline V and J ends were trimmed by 2 bases and 3 bases, with 10 bases remaining between them. The CDR3 contains 14 residues. The germline CDR1 and CDR2 sequences are MNHNY and SVGAGI (reference sequence). CDR3 loop: CASSYRVGDTEAFF. The CDR3 nucleotides are TGTGCCAGCAGTTACAGGGTAGGGGACACTGAAGCTTTCTTT.

The rearrangement joins TRBV9 to TRBJ2-1, with 10 bases fitting TRBD2. CDR3 size: 21 residues. J was trimmed by 2 bases and V by 4 bases; bases with no gene match: 21. The germline V gene has CDR1 SGDLS and CDR2 YYNGEE. CDR3 sequence: CASSPRIGLAGATWTYNEQFF. The CDR3 DNA is TGTGCCAGCAGCCCCCGAATCGGGCTAGCGGGAGCCACGTGGACCTACAATGAGCAGTTCTTC.

The chain is built from TRBV28 and TRBJ2-7; TRBD2 is a possible D gene (6 bases). The germline V and J ends were trimmed by 0 bases and 3 bases, with 21 bases remaining between them. Germline loops: CDR1 MDHEN, CDR2 SYDVKM. The CDR3 spans 18 residues. The CDR3 spells CASSLWRDRKVVNYEQYF. The CDR3 DNA is TGTGCCAGCAGTTTATGGCGGGACCGTAAGGTAGTAAACTACGAGCAGTACTTC.

The CDR3 DNA reads TGTGCCAGCAGCGTAGGACTAGCGGGAGTAAGTGGTACCGGGGAGCTGTTTTTT. It yields the protein CASSVGLAGVSGTGELFF. The V and J genes are TRBV7-9 and TRBJ2-2, with 13 nucleotides matching TRBD2. The V gene's germline CDR1 is SEHNR and CDR2 FQNEAQ (reference sequence). The CDR3 loop spans 18 amino acids. V trimming: 5 bases; J trimming: 5 bases; junction bases outside the gene matches: 11.

The V and J genes are TRBV11-3 and TRBJ2-2; possible D gene TRBD2, 5 bases. Trimming cost V 2 bases and J 4 bases, with 8 bases left between them. Germline V lookup: CDR1 SGHNT, CDR2 YENEEA. CDR3 length equals 14 residues. The CDR3 DNA sequence: TGTGCCAGCAGCTTATCAGGAGGCACCGGGGAGCTGTTTTTT. It specifies CASSLSGGTGELFF. Looking up the rest from reference TRBV11-3 and TRBJ2-2 gives the full variable domain: EAGVVQSPRYKIIEKKQPVAFWCNPISGHNTLYWYLQNLGQGPELLIRYENEEAVDDSQLPKDRFSAERLKGVDSTLKIQPAELGDSAVYLCASSLSGGTGELFFGEGSRLTVL.

The chain has TRBV7-2 and TRBJ2-1; 7 bases align to TRBD2. Germline trimming cut 5 bases from V and 4 bases from J; bases unmatched to any gene: 11. The CDR3 has 16 residues. Germline lookup yields CDR1 SGHTA and CDR2 FQGNSA. The CDR3 nucleotides are TGTGCCAGCAGCCCGCAGGCGGGAGCTAGGTACAATGAGCAGTTCTTC. Its protein product is CASSPQAGARYNEQFF.

The rearrangement uses TRBV11-1 and TRBJ1-2; D is unresolved. There are 13 residues in the CDR3. Germline V gene sequence: CDR1 SGHAT, CDR2 FQDESV (reference sequence). V lost 4 bases and J lost 7, with 13 bases in between. The CDR3 region has the DNA TGTGCCAGCAGCTCCGAGGGAGTTTTTGGCTACACCTTC. Amino acids: CASSSEGVFGYTF.

Written as DNA, the CDR3 is TGTGCCAGCAGGCAACAGCTCCTCTCCTACGAGCAGTACTTC. Translation gives CASRQQLLSYEQYF. The rearrangement joins TRBV6-5 to TRBJ2-7; the D is unclear. The germline gives CDR1 MNHEY, CDR2 SVGAGI. Trimming took off 6 bases at V and 0 bases at J, with 12 bases between the two ends. This CDR3 comprises 14 residues.

The rearrangement uses TRBV23-1 and TRBJ1-3; D is undetermined. TRBV23-1 is known as an ORF, though its function is uncertain. With 8 bases removed from V and 0 bases from J, the gap between germline ends came to 20 bases. The CDR3 extends over 17 amino acids. The CDR3 is CASRNRPQVLSGNTIYF. The DNA for the CDR3 is TGCGCCAGCCGCAACCGCCCCCAGGTGCTCTCTGGAAACACCATATATTTT.

The CDR3 protein is CASSWDTNQPQHF. In DNA form, the CDR3 reads TGTGCCAGCAGCTGGGACACTAATCAGCCCCAGCATTTT. This sequence joins TRBV5-8 and TRBJ1-5; tentative D call: TRBD1 (6 bases). The CDR3 covers 13 residues. Germline-derived CDR1 and CDR2 are SGHTS and YDEGEE. V was clipped by 3 bases and J by 4 bases, with 8 bases between them.

The chain combines TRBV5-5 with TRBJ1-5, with 7 bases aligning to TRBD1. The CDR3 has 14 amino acids. The trim removed 1 base at V and 7 bases at J, leaving 5 bases unmatched. Germline loops: CDR1 SGHKS, CDR2 YYEKEE (reference sequence). CDR3 in amino acids: CASSLLGGGQPQHF. The CDR3 region has the DNA TGTGCCAGCAGCTTGCTAGGGGGCGGGCAGCCCCAGCATTTT.

V and J are TRBV27 and TRBJ2-2; TRBD1 aligns across 9 bases. Germline trimming cut 9 bases from V and 4 bases from J; bases unmatched to any gene: 12. Germline CDR1 reads MNHEY; CDR2 reads SMNVEV (reference sequence). The CDR3 consists of 16 residues. The CDR3 spells CASFSPGQGATGELFF. CDR3 nucleotides: TGTGCCAGTTTTAGCCCGGGACAGGGTGCCACCGGGGAGCTGTTTTTT.

The chain employs TRBV20-1 and TRBJ2-7, with 11 bases identical to TRBD2. This CDR3 has 11 amino acids. Per germline, CDR1 DFQATT and CDR2 SNEGSKA (reference sequence). The J segment lost 12 bases and the V segment lost 2 bases, leaving 3 bases of the junction unmatched. The CDR3 spells CSARTSGSTYF. The CDR3 coding sequence is TGCAGTGCTAGAACTAGCGGGAGTACGTACTTC.

This chain links TRBV14 with TRBJ2-7; perhaps TRBD1 as D (6 bases). Trimming shortened V by 2 bases and J by 2 bases, and 10 bases separated the two germline ends. This CDR3 contains 14 residues. CDR1 is SGHDN, CDR2 FVKESK, per germline. CDR3 nucleotides: TGTGCCAGCAGCCAACCGGGACACACCTACGAGCAGTACTTC. Protein product: CASSQPGHTYEQYF.

The J gene is TRBJ1-1, the V gene TRBV20-1; the D gene is possibly TRBD1 (5 bases). Trimming left V 1 base short and J 11 bases short, with 11 bases between. This CDR3 is built from 11 residues. Germline values: CDR1 DFQATT, CDR2 SNEGSKA (reference sequence). The CDR3 region is CSARGGGTAFF. The CDR3 DNA follows: TGCAGTGCTAGAGGGGGGGGGACTGCTTTCTTT.

The gene calls are TRBV2 and TRBJ2-1, with D uncertain. The CDR3 consists of 11 residues. Trimming pared 5 bases from V and 6 bases from J, leaving 5 bases between. Germline V CDR1 and CDR2: SNHLY, FYNNEI. CDR3 sequence reads: CASSWLNEQFF. CDR3 bases: TGTGCCAGCAGTTGGCTCAATGAGCAGTTCTTC.

With regard to this clone: At one boundary the junction diverges from the germline segment, which might be a read error. This chain links TRBV6-1 with TRBJ2-3; D may be TRBD1 (6 bases). Looked up from germline, CDR1 is MNHNS and CDR2 is SASEGT. This CDR3 has 13 amino acids. The CDR3 nucleotides are TGTGCCAGCGCCCCCGGGGACACAGGTACGCAGTATTTT. Amino acid sequence: CASAPGDTGTQYF.

The rearrangement uses TRBV19 and TRBJ1-5; 8 nucleotides line up with TRBD1. The V segment lost 3 bases and the J segment 8 bases; nucleotides outside the gene matches: 12. Germline CDR1 reads LNHDA; CDR2 reads SQIVND (reference sequence). This CDR3 has 16 amino acids. CDR3 in DNA: TGTGCCAGTAGTATGCACCGGGACAGGCTCGTCGAGCCCCAGCATTTT. As protein: CASSMHRDRLVEPQHF.

J is TRBJ2-2 and V is TRBV7-9; TRBD2 matches 7 bases. V dropped 1 base and J dropped 4; count of bases not matched to a gene: 3. The CDR3 is 15 residues long. Per the germline V gene, CDR1 is SEHNR and CDR2 is FQNEAQ (reference sequence). The CDR3 nucleotides read TGTGCCAGCAGCTTAGTTAGCGGGTCCACCGGGGAGCTGTTTTTT. It codes for CASSLVSGSTGELFF.